This entry features one T cell receptor (beta chain) sequence. Its antigen is still unknown. The PCR made use of 60 Vbeta and 13 Jbeta primers. As originally analysed: About 80 million unique TCR beta chains, about 11 million of them shared, were counted by a later analysis. Sequencing used immunoSEQ multiplex PCR; TCRdb keeps in-frame clones, though not all of them. The D gene and trimming were derived from the DNA, and the V and J assignments and clone size from that table. The data contain around 200,000 clones, under 85% of them singletons. With 4 bases clipped from V and 5 bases from J, the junction kept 9 bases outside the gene matches. The CDR3 consists of 16 residues. Germline values: CDR1 LGHNA, CDR2 YSLEER. The sample originates from a study of cytomegalovirus exposure and HLA in healthy donors. Study-wide findings and caveats: TCR beta sequences reportedly predicted most subjects' HLA-A and HLA-B alleles accurately. Later analysis demonstrated an association between a missense DCLRE1C variant and TCR beta V- and J-gene trimming. Reportedly, a later analysis found an Asian-associated ancestry cluster had fewer N-insertions than the approximately 700-donor mean.

This chain links TRBV4-3 with TRBJ2-1; 9 positions agree with TRBD2. The TCR sequence derives from a female donor in good health and CMV-seronegative. Sequencing was carried out using PBMCs. The CDR3 sequence: CASSPVGGGAHNEQFF. As DNA, the CDR3 is TGCGCCAGCAGCCCCGTAGGCGGGGGGGCTCACAATGAGCAGTTCTTC.